This TCR beta chain was recovered during a study of CD8+CD57+ T cells in acquired aplastic anemia. The overall study: DNA from sorted CD4+ and CD8+ cells averaged about 3.2 ug. Broader study findings: CD8+ Simpson's diversity showed no significant patient-control difference. Patients and controls turned out to have 25 to 35 CD8+ CDR3 sequences in common.

Template material for TCR beta VDJ and CDR3 profiling consisted of genomic DNA. TCRdb used MiXCR to reprocess the reads, holding one entry per CDR3 protein. The profile shows roughly 120,000 distinct CDR3 sequences, about 50% of them singletons. The V gene's germline CDR1 is KGHDR and CDR2 SFDVKD. The ends were cut back, 5 bases at V and 2 bases at J, with 11 bases in the middle. There are 14 residues in the CDR3. In patients chosen for sequencing, flow cytometry had shown CD8+CD57+ cell expansion. There were no patients without severe acquired aplastic anemia. As regards this clonotype: Antigen: not known.

The chain has TRBV24-1 and TRBJ1-2; D gene uncertain. The TCR comes from a human donor with aplastic anemia. Material: sorted CD4+, CD8+, or CD8+CD57+ T cells (not recorded which) from PBMCs. Here the CDR3 reads CATSGSAVNYGYTF. CDR3 DNA sequence: TGTGCCACCAGTGGTTCGGCAGTAAACTATGGCTACACCTTC.